The following is a TCR beta chain sequence with its context. A template switching step added UMIs, each with a 6-nucleotide sample barcode. TCRdb reprocessed the 5' RACE reads, keeping one entry per CDR3 protein, no DNA. Its table records around 230,000 distinct CDR3 sequences. This entry comes from a study of monozygotic twins with inflammatory bowel disease. The total RNA came straight from whole blood, and T cells were not sorted beforehand. Germline CDR1 is SGHRS and CDR2 is YFSETQ. CDR3 size: 18 residues. The TCR sequence derives from a human donor with ulcerative colitis or Crohn's disease, or a healthy co-twin of an affected twin (not recorded which). The chain has TRBV5-1 and TRBJ2-7; the D call from TCRdb, TRBD1, cannot be confirmed without DNA. Sequenced input: blood. CDR3 amino acids: CASSQGGSVGVATYEQYF.